This T cell receptor beta chain was sequenced for a study of shared T cell receptors in the human thymus (dated by TCRdb to the early 2020s). With respect to the entire study: The study examined how the human thymus generates shared, self-reactive T-cell receptor alpha chains.

Library prep was done by the immunoSEQ multiplex PCR assay. Entries here come from immuneACCESS through TCRdb and include only in-frame sequences with V and J called. Some clones fail to appear in such tables; in the studies checked, an unresolved V gene covers under half of the shortfall, and the cause of the remainder is unknown. The sample has hundreds of thousands of clones on record, around 87% of them singletons. Just under 0.0095% of the sample lies in the top ten. On this clone: Its antigen is currently not known. No clone much larger than this one lies a single base away; base qualities are absent.

Unmatched junction bases come to 5, with V trimmed by 4 bases and J by 6 bases. There are 13 amino acids in the CDR3, from cysteine to phenylalanine inclusive. Only the CDR3 part of the read is kept: 39 bases, read in frame from the first base. The germline V gene supplies CDR1 SGHRS and CDR2 YFSETQ. The data were also submitted as part of a second study, on human thymus T cells. Reported in the second study: Donors were immunologically healthy infants undergoing open corrective cardiac surgery for congenital heart defects in Finland. Thymus tissue was collected as surgical resects that were removed during corrective cardiac surgery. Usage of V and J gene segments appeared to be biased in both the thymic and the peripheral blood repertoires. The related research found that thymic TCR repertoires overlapped highly between unrelated individuals. The study described the TCR alpha and beta repertoires in roughly 8 infant thymus samples and a few matching peripheral blood samples. Donor ages ranging from about 6 to 250 days were recorded, and several male and a couple of female infants were included in the cohort. Thymocytes were freed from the tissue by mechanical means and kept at -70 degrees C as pellets of roughly 9-33 million cells. A QIAsymphony instrument was used to extract genomic DNA from frozen cell pellets. The immunoSEQ multiplex PCR assay was used to amplify the TCRB and TCRAD loci from a standardized amount of quality-controlled genomic DNA. The amplicons spanned the V(D)J region and were long enough to cover the CDR3 and allow V and J genes to be identified. Amplicon sequencing was performed on an Illumina platform through the commercial immunoSEQ service. Corrections for primer bias and sequencing errors followed previously described methods, while TCRAD and TCRB definitions were based on the IMGT database. The repertoires were analysed using immunoSEQ Analyzer 3.0 and VDJTools for basic statistics, V/J segment usage, diversity estimates, rarefaction and pairwise overlap. To estimate diversity, the Chao1, ChaoE, Efron-Thisted, Shannon and inverse Simpson indices were applied, and diversity was also estimated on datasets down-sampled to the smallest sample. Repertoire overlap was assessed by strict matching of CDR3 nucleotide sequence, V gene and J gene, and clustering was done by Jaccard-based multidimensional scaling. On average, roughly 890,000 unique TCRB clonotypes were obtained from thymus samples, compared with some 84,000 from blood samples.

The source material was thymocytes. The sequence was obtained from a boy under three years old with a congenital heart defect. Donor details come from another sample of the same person, matched by shared clones. The sequence links TRBV5-1 to TRBJ1-1; 8 bases in the middle match TRBD1. Here is the DNA: TGCGCCAGCAGCAAGACAGGGGCCCCTGAAGCTTTCTTT. Protein translation: CASSKTGAPEAFF.